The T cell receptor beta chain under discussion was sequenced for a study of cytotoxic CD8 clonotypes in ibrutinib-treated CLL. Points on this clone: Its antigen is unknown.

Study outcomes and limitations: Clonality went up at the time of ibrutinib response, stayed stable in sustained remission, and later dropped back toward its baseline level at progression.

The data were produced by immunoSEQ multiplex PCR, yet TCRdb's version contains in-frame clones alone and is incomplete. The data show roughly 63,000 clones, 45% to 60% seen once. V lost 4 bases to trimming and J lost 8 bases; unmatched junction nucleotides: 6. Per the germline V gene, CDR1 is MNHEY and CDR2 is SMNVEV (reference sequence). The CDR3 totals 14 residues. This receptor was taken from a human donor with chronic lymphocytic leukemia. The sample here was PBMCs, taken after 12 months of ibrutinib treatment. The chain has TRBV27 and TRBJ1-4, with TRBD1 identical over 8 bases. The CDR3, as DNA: TGTGCCAGCAGTTATAGGACAGGGCAGGAAAAACTGTTTTTT. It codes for CASSYRTGQEKLFF.